This T cell receptor (beta chain) comes out of a study of regulatory T cells in long-lasting Graves disease. Study observations and caveats: Clonotypes that were public and shared totalled a few thousand in persistent patients versus over 800 in new patients. There were preferences for TRBV28, TRBJ1-2 and TRBJ2-5 in persistent disease.

This clonotype was recorded at least ten times. Its antigen is not identified. Germline CDR1 SNHLY, CDR2 FYNNEI. This CDR3 contains 15 residues. V gave up 7 bases and J gave up 4 bases; unmatched junction bases: 6. The time point was: persistent/refractory GD, antithyroid drugs over 5 years with positive TRAb. TCR sequences were obtained from RNA taken from PBMCs. EDTA tubes received about 9.4 milliliters of drawn peripheral blood. iRepertoire HTBI primers and Arm-PCR of CDR3 regions built TCR beta libraries. TCRdb re-called the multiplex PCR reads with MiXCR, one entry per CDR3 protein. In the table there are over 250,000 distinct CDR3 sequences, approximately 20% of which are singletons.

The sample in question was peripheral blood mononuclear cells (PBMCs), obtained when the disease was refractory, from a patient treated with antithyroid drugs. The chain recombines TRBV2 with TRBJ1-4; 10 bases are shared with TRBD1. The clonotype originates from a female donor with Graves disease. The DNA of the CDR3 is TGTGCCAGCACCCGGGACAGGGGTTATAATGAAAAACTGTTTTTT. Its protein product is CASTRDRGYNEKLFF.